A single sample gave rise to the 30 T cell receptor beta chains below, sequenced in a study of OX40 agonist ivuxolimab in advanced cancers. Some clones are missing from TCRdb's copy, which holds only in-frame ones; the method was immunoSEQ multiplex PCR. There are 60,000 to 80,000 clones in the sample; approximately 90% occur only once, and about 0.42% lies in the top ten. Sequences were derived from CD4+ or CD8+ T cells sorted from blood, sampled in a trial of the OX40 agonist ivuxolimab. The receptors stem from an adult with an advanced solid tumor such as melanoma, head and neck, liver or kidney cancer.

The chain recombines TRBV7-9 with TRBJ2-4; 8 bases are a match to TRBD1. V was clipped by 4 bases and J by 0 bases; unmatched bases: 8. CDR3 length: 17 residues. Germline V gives CDR1 SEHNR, CDR2 FQNEAQ (reference sequence). The CDR3 sequence is CASSYLTGALAKNIQYF. CDR3 sequence (DNA): TGTGCCAGCAGCTACCTGACAGGGGCCCTAGCCAAAAACATTCAGTACTTC. The full variable domain, its missing parts supplied by reference TRBV7-9 and TRBJ2-4, is DTGVSQNPRHKITKRGQNVTFRCDPISEHNRLYWYRQTLGQGPEFLTYFQNEAQLEKSRLLSDRFSAERPKGSFSTLEIQRTEQGDSAMYLCASSYLTGALAKNIQYFGAGTRLSVL.

This clone appeared a few times. The rearrangement links TRBV7-9 to TRBJ2-5; D gene uncertain. The germline V and J ends were trimmed by 2 bases and 4 bases, with 5 bases remaining between them. This CDR3 has 12 amino acids. Per the germline V gene, CDR1 is SEHNR and CDR2 is FQNEAQ (reference sequence). The CDR3 sequence is CASSLSIETQYF. The DNA for the CDR3 is TGTGCCAGCAGCTTAAGTATAGAGACCCAGTACTTC.

This chain uses TRBV18 with TRBJ2-7; 14 bases map to TRBD2. CDR3 length equals 18 residues. V shed 5 bases, J shed 6 bases, and the junction held 15 bases outside the gene matches. The V gene's germline CDR1 is KGHSH and CDR2 LQKENI. In DNA, the CDR3 is TGTGCCAGCTCAGCAGATAGCCCGGGACTAGCGGGGGCCCCCGAGCAGTACTTC. Translating it yields CASSADSPGLAGAPEQYF.

The chain is built from TRBV19 and TRBJ2-6; TRBD1 might be the D (6 bases). Germline V gene sequence: CDR1 LNHDA, CDR2 SQIVND (reference sequence). Trimming removed 5 bases from V and 3 bases from J, with 11 bases in between. The CDR3 runs 15 residues. CDR3 residues: CASSATGFGANVLTF. The CDR3 DNA is TGTGCCAGTAGTGCCACAGGGTTTGGGGCCAACGTCCTGACTTTC.

The DNA for the CDR3 is TGTGCCAGCAGAACGGGACTAGCGTGTTTATACAATGAGCAGTTCTTC. Translating it yields CASRTGLACLYNEQFF. The V gene is TRBV21-1, the J gene TRBJ2-1; the D call TRBD2 from the table was never checked on the DNA. TRBV21-1 is noted as a pseudogene. The CDR3 totals 16 residues.

The chain joins TRBV7-9 to TRBJ1-1; possibly TRBD1 for D (6 bases). CDR1 and CDR2 from the germline V gene are SEHNR and FQNEAQ (reference sequence). This CDR3 is built from 15 residues. Trimming took off 5 bases at V and 5 bases at J, with 18 bases between the two ends. CDR3 sequence: CASSPDLAGETEAFF. The CDR3 nucleotides are TGTGCCAGCAGCCCCGATTTGGCAGGGGAGACTGAAGCTTTCTTT.

This sequence joins TRBV7-2 and TRBJ2-5, with 8 bases aligning to TRBD2. CDR3 length equals 15 residues. Germline CDR1 is SGHTA and CDR2 is FQGNSA. V trimming: 3 bases; J trimming: 5 bases; junction bases outside the gene matches: 8. The CDR3 loop reads CASSLSGLEGETQYF. The CDR3, as DNA: TGTGCCAGCAGCTTGTCGGGACTAGAAGGCGAGACCCAGTACTTC.

V gene TRBV5-8 combines with J gene TRBJ2-1; 10 bases line up with TRBD2. The CDR3 length is 14 residues. Germline V CDR1 and CDR2: SGHTS, YDEGEE. Trimming cost V 4 bases and J 9 bases; bases outside gene matches: 7. In DNA form, the CDR3 reads TGTGCCAGCAGCACCAAGCGGGAGGGCGGTGAGCAGTTCTTC. Its protein is CASSTKREGGEQFF.

The chain carries TRBV7-9 and TRBJ1-2; 7 bases map to TRBD1. In germline, CDR1 is SEHNR, CDR2 FQNEAQ (reference sequence). With 5 bases clipped from V and 11 bases from J, the junction kept 11 bases outside the gene matches. The CDR3 runs to 13 residues. CDR3 nucleotides: TGTGCCAGCAGCAACCCGGGACAGCCGAGATACACCTTC. Translation gives CASSNPGQPRYTF.

The rearrangement links TRBV15 to TRBJ2-4; tentatively, D is TRBD2 (5 bases). Per germline, CDR1 LNHNV and CDR2 YYDKDF (reference sequence). The CDR3 contains 14 residues. The germline V and J ends were trimmed by 9 bases and 0 bases, with 12 bases remaining between them. The CDR3 region is CATRREGAKNIQYF. The CDR3 DNA reads TGTGCCACTAGGCGAGAGGGAGCCAAAAACATTCAGTACTTC.

V and J are TRBV29-1 and TRBJ1-1; unclear D gene. CDR1 is SQVTM, CDR2 ANQGSEA, per germline. The CDR3 contains 14 residues. V dropped 7 bases and J dropped 0 bases, with 15 bases sitting between them. CDR3 region: CSGNLGRLNTEAFF. CDR3 nucleotide sequence: TGCAGCGGAAACCTCGGACGCCTGAACACTGAAGCTTTCTTT.

The chain employs TRBV5-1 and TRBJ2-7; 11 bases are a match to TRBD2. Germline V gene sequence: CDR1 SGHRS, CDR2 YFSETQ. With 5 bases clipped from V and 3 bases from J, the junction kept 4 bases outside the gene matches. The CDR3 runs to 14 residues. The CDR3 DNA follows: TGCGCCAGCAGAAAACTAGCGGGAGACTACGAGCAGTACTTC. This translates into CASRKLAGDYEQYF.

The V call is TRBV14, the J call TRBJ2-1; TRBD2 agrees at 14 bases. Unmatched junction bases numbered 4, after V lost 2 bases and J lost 7 bases. CDR1 SGHDN and CDR2 FVKESK come from the germline V gene. The CDR3 is 16 residues long. The CDR3 DNA is TGTGCCAGCAGCCAACTGGGACTAGCGGGGGCAAATGAGCAGTTCTTC. It yields the protein CASSQLGLAGANEQFF.

This chain uses TRBV2 with TRBJ2-1, with 9 nucleotides matching TRBD1. The germline V gene has CDR1 SNHLY and CDR2 FYNNEI. Trimming took 7 bases from V and 0 from J; bases not matched to a gene: 4. CDR3 length: 15 amino acids. CDR3: CASIPQGASYNEQFF. CDR3 nucleotide sequence: TGTGCCAGCATCCCACAGGGGGCCTCCTACAATGAGCAGTTCTTC.

The chain combines TRBV11-3 with TRBJ1-4; 8 positions match TRBD1. The V gene's germline CDR1 is SGHNT and CDR2 YENEEA. The CDR3 contains 14 residues. V lost 5 bases, J lost 8 bases, and 7 bases stayed unmatched. CDR3 sequence (DNA): TGTGCCAGCAGCCGAAGCAGGGGGCGCGAAAAACTGTTTTTT. This encodes CASSRSRGREKLFF.

Written as DNA, the CDR3 is TGTGCCAGCAGCTTGGGTTCCCCCTCTGGAAACACCATATATTTT. It translates to CASSLGSPSGNTIYF. V is TRBV5-4 and J is TRBJ1-3; D not resolved. V lost 0 bases to trimming and J lost 0 bases, with 7 bases between them. The CDR3 totals 15 residues. Germline V gene sequence: CDR1 SGHNT, CDR2 YYREEE (reference sequence).

V usage is TRBV5-4 and J usage is TRBJ2-1, with 15 bases fitting TRBD2. J lost 7 bases, V lost 0 bases, and 2 bases had no gene match. Germline lookup yields CDR1 SGHNT and CDR2 YYREEE (reference sequence). The CDR3 consists of 16 residues. The chain's CDR3 is CASSLGGTSGRNEQFF. As DNA, the CDR3 is TGTGCCAGCAGCTTGGGGGGGACTAGCGGGAGGAATGAGCAGTTCTTC.

V and J are TRBV6-4 and TRBJ2-1; 9 bases are shared with TRBD2. This CDR3 has 18 amino acids. From germline, CDR1 is MRHNA and CDR2 SNTAGT. V shed 0 bases and J 4 bases; nucleotides not matched to a gene: 10. The CDR3 sequence: CASSDSSAGGLKYNEQFF. The CDR3 DNA is TGTGCCAGCAGTGACTCGAGTGCGGGAGGGCTAAAATACAATGAGCAGTTCTTC.

The genes are TRBV9 and TRBJ2-1, with a weak D call TRBD2 (5 bases). The CDR3 has 17 amino acids. V lost 0 bases to trimming and J lost 7 bases, with 20 bases between them. The germline V gene encodes CDR1 SGDLS and CDR2 YYNGEE. CDR3 coding DNA: TGTGCCAGCAGCGTAGCCCCCGGACTCTCCCTCTTTAATGAGCAGTTCTTC. Amino acid sequence: CASSVAPGLSLFNEQFF.

This chain uses TRBV11-3 with TRBJ2-1; no clear D. V was trimmed by 0 bases and J by 2 bases, leaving 8 bases between them. The CDR3 has 15 residues. Germline CDR1 and CDR2: SGHNT and YENEEA. The CDR3 region is CASSLDPETYNEQFF. DNA for the CDR3: TGTGCCAGCAGCTTAGATCCCGAGACCTACAATGAGCAGTTCTTC.

The J gene is TRBJ2-1, the V gene TRBV6-5; D may be TRBD1 (5 bases). V gave up 0 bases and J gave up 10 bases, with 7 bases separating them. This CDR3 has 12 amino acids. The germline V gene has CDR1 MNHEY and CDR2 SVGAGI. CDR3 nucleotides: TGTGCCAGCAGTTACTCGGGGCGGGAGCAGTTCTTC. The encoded protein is CASSYSGREQFF.

The CDR3 spells CASSTRTSGRRDEQFF. In DNA form, the CDR3 reads TGTGCCAGTAGCACTAGGACTAGCGGGAGGCGCGATGAGCAGTTCTTC. J is TRBJ2-1 and V is TRBV19; 14 bases line up with TRBD2. The junction had 9 bases not matched to a gene; V was cut back by 6 bases and J by 8 bases. The CDR3 extends over 16 amino acids. Germline V lookup: CDR1 LNHDA, CDR2 SQIVND (reference sequence). The full variable domain, in which reference TRBV19 and TRBJ2-1 provide the parts outside the CDR3, is DGGITQSPKYLFRKEGQNVTLSCEQNLNHDAMYWYRQDPGQGLRLIYYSQIVNDFQKGDIAEGYSVSREKKESFPLTVTSAQKNPTAFYLCASSTRTSGRRDEQFFGPGTRLTVL.

The CDR3 is CASSLVRQGGGETQYF. In DNA form, the CDR3 reads TGTGCCAGCAGCTTAGTCCGACAGGGGGGTGGAGAGACCCAGTACTTC. The chain has TRBV5-5 and TRBJ2-5; 9 bases are shared with TRBD1. The V gene end was trimmed by 2 bases and the J gene end by 4 bases; junction bases not matched to a gene: 9. The CDR3 has 16 residues. Germline V gene sequence: CDR1 SGHKS, CDR2 YYEKEE (reference sequence).

The CDR3 is CASSQAGAVGTDTQYF. CDR3 nucleotide sequence: TGCGCCAGCAGCCAAGCGGGAGCGGTCGGCACAGATACGCAGTATTTT. V is TRBV4-1 and J is TRBJ2-3, with D possibly being TRBD2 (6 bases). The germline gives CDR1 MGHRA, CDR2 YSYEKL. V lost 1 base, J lost 1 base, and 12 bases lay in between. The CDR3 spans 16 residues.

This clone was detected once. The chain is built from TRBV29-1 and TRBJ2-1; tentatively, D is TRBD1 (6 bases). The V end was cut by 4 bases, the J end by 7 bases, with 17 bases between. The CDR3 has 14 residues. Looked up from germline, CDR1 is SQVTM and CDR2 is ANQGSEA. DNA for the CDR3: TGCAGCGTTGTAGGGCCAGGGGCTGGGAATGAGCAGTTCTTC. As protein: CSVVGPGAGNEQFF.

V and J are TRBV6-5 and TRBJ1-5; D call uncertain. The germline gives CDR1 MNHEY, CDR2 SVGAGI. Trimming shortened V by 6 bases and J by 0 bases, and 9 bases separated the two germline ends. The length of the CDR3 is 14 residues. The CDR3 DNA reads as TGTGCCAGCAGCCGGGGAGATAGCAATCAGCCCCAGCATTTT. Amino acids: CASSRGDSNQPQHF.

The V and J genes are TRBV9 and TRBJ2-7; D tentatively reads TRBD1 or TRBD2 (7 bases each). CDR3 length equals 16 residues. V was clipped by 4 bases and J by 5 bases, with 22 bases between them. CDR1 and CDR2 (germline): SGDLS, YYNGEE. DNA of the CDR3: TGTGCCAGCAGCCACCCAGGGGGGGGCATTATCAACGAGCAGTACTTC. Amino acids: CASSHPGGGIINEQYF.

This clone was detected a few times. CDR3 loop: CATSRDAWEGNQPQHF. The CDR3 bases are TGTGCCACCAGCAGAGATGCGTGGGAAGGGAATCAGCCCCAGCATTTT. The rearrangement joins TRBV15 to TRBJ1-5; no definite D call. Germline CDR1 reads LNHNV; CDR2 reads YYDKDF (reference sequence). The CDR3 contains 16 residues. The V and J ends lost 0 bases and 4 bases respectively, with 13 bases between them.

The chain carries TRBV6-6 and TRBJ1-1; possibly TRBD1 for D (6 bases). This CDR3 region has 15 residues. The ends were cut back, 0 bases at V and 1 base at J, with 9 bases in the middle. Looked up from germline, CDR1 is MNHNY and CDR2 is SVGAGI (reference sequence). The CDR3 DNA reads as TGTGCCAGCAGTTACTCCGGACAGAGGAACACTGAAGCTTTCTTT. This codes for CASSYSGQRNTEAFF.

The chain joins TRBV7-2 to TRBJ2-7; 7 positions agree with TRBD2. Germline lookup yields CDR1 SGHTA and CDR2 FQGNSA. There are 14 residues in the CDR3. Unmatched junction bases numbered 4, after V lost 1 base and J lost 4 bases. The CDR3: CASSLDGGSYEQYF. As DNA, the CDR3 is TGTGCCAGCAGCTTAGACGGCGGGAGTTACGAGCAGTACTTC.